This T cell receptor beta chain emerged from a study of HIV-infected patients and healthy controls. Antiretroviral therapy had run roughly three months, about 14 weeks, before follow-up blood collection. All unsorted peripheral T cells were captured because whole blood was used without fractionation. cDNA was made from approximately 500 ng RNA using alpha and beta constant primers. Each of the alpha and beta chains got its own library through chain-specific third strand synthesis with indices. Using its own MiXCR run on the 5' RACE reads, TCRdb lists one record per CDR3 protein. The sample yields roughly 15,000 distinct CDR3 sequences, about 12% seen once. This material consisted of blood, taken during antiretroviral therapy. These receptors were collected from an adult with HIV infection. The donor label of this sample is uncertain.

This clonotype was recorded many times. The rearrangement uses TRBV5-1 and TRBJ2-3; 7 positions match TRBD1. Germline V CDR1 and CDR2: SGHRS, YFSETQ. CDR3 size: 15 residues. Germline trimming cut 5 bases from V and 2 bases from J; bases unmatched to any gene: 8. The CDR3 sequence: CASRETGASTDTQYF. CDR3 nucleotide sequence: TGCGCCAGCAGAGAAACAGGGGCTTCCACAGATACGCAGTATTTT.